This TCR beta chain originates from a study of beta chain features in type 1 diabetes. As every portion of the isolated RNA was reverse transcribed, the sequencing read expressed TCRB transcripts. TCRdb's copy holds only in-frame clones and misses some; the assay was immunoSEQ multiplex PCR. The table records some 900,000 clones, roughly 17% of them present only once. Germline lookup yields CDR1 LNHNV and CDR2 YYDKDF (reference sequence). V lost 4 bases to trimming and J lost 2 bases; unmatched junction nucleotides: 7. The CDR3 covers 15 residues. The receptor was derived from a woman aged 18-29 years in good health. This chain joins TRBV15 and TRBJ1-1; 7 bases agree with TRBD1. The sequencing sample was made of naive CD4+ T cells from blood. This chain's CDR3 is CATSKRGRGNTEAFF. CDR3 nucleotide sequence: TGTGCCACCAGCAAAAGGGGGCGAGGAAACACTGAAGCTTTCTTT.